A selection of T cell receptor beta chains follows, all from one sample in a study of lymphopenia after photon versus proton radiotherapy. Sequencing used immunoSEQ multiplex PCR; TCRdb keeps in-frame clones, though not all of them. Of 55,000 to 75,000 clones in the sample, more than 75% were seen once. The sample consisted of peripheral blood, taken from a patient treated with photon-based radiotherapy. Receptors originate from a woman in her seventies with pancreatic cancer. CDR3s include the opening cysteine and the closing phenylalanine or tryptophan. Each record gives: CDR3 DNA, CDR3 protein, J gene, D gene, clone size, V gene. A D gene is named only where the DNA matches it firmly. Size is stated for part of the rows, as once, few or many counts, or as a class when the clone is expanded.

DNA: TGTGCCAGCGGACCGGACAGATTCAATGAGCAGTTCTTC; CDR3: CASGPDRFNEQFF; J: TRBJ2-1; D: NA; size: NA; V: TRBV18
DNA: TGTGCCAGCAGCTTAGGGCAGACCCGCGGGACAGATACGCAGTATTTT; CDR3: CASSLGQTRGTDTQYF; J: TRBJ2-3; D: NA; size: once; V: TRBV11-2
DNA: TGTGCCAGCAGCGCCGGACAGGGACTAGAGACCCAGTACTTC; CDR3: CASSAGQGLETQYF; J: TRBJ2-5; D: TRBD1; size: once; V: TRBV9
DNA: TGTGCCAGTAGTGTCCGGGACAGGGGGAGCGAGCAGTACTTC; CDR3: CASSVRDRGSEQYF; J: TRBJ2-7; D: TRBD1; size: NA; V: TRBV19
DNA: TGCGCCAGCAGCCAAGATGGGGACAGTAGGGGAGTAAAAAAGGCAACTAATGAAAAACTGTTTTTT; CDR3: CASSQDGDSRGVKKATNEKLFF; J: TRBJ1-4; D: TRBD1; size: NA; V: TRBV4-1
DNA: TGTGCTAGTGGGAACAGGGGTTTGGCTGAAGCTTTCTTT; CDR3: CASGNRGLAEAFF; J: TRBJ1-1; D: TRBD1; size: NA; V: TRBV12-5
DNA: TGTGCCAGCAGCTTATCCGGGGGCGCGGGCACCGGGGAGCTGTTTTTT; CDR3: CASSLSGGAGTGELFF; J: TRBJ2-2; D: NA; size: NA; V: TRBV5-6
DNA: TGCGCCAGCAGCCAAGTCGGGCTAGCGGGAGGAGATACGCAGTATTTT; CDR3: CASSQVGLAGGDTQYF; J: TRBJ2-3; D: TRBD2; size: NA; V: TRBV4-3
DNA: TGTGCCAGCAGAGCTAGCAATGAGCAGTTCTTC; CDR3: CASRASNEQFF; J: TRBJ2-1; D: NA; size: NA; V: TRBV7-8
DNA: TGTGCCAGCAGCCTAGGCCTCGGGAACACTGAAGCTTTCTTT; CDR3: CASSLGLGNTEAFF; J: TRBJ1-1; D: NA; size: NA; V: TRBV7-9
DNA: TGTGCCAGCACCCGAGGAGCGGGAGTACCCTACGAGCAGTACTTC; CDR3: CASTRGAGVPYEQYF; J: TRBJ2-7; D: TRBD2; size: NA; V: TRBV2
DNA: TGCGCCAGCAGCTTAACGGGTCTCGGAACTATGAACACTGAAGCTTTCTTT; CDR3: CASSLTGLGTMNTEAFF; J: TRBJ1-1; D: NA; size: once; V: TRBV5-1
DNA: TGTGCCAGCAGCCAAGGACAGGGGGCAACCTACGAGCAGTACTTC; CDR3: CASSQGQGATYEQYF; J: TRBJ2-7; D: TRBD1; size: NA; V: TRBV4-2
DNA: TGCGCCAGCACCCCAGTTGTTGCGCATTACAATGAGCAGTTCTTC; CDR3: CASTPVVAHYNEQFF; J: TRBJ2-1; D: NA; size: NA; V: TRBV10-1
DNA: TGTGCCAGCAGCCAGATACAGGGCGGAAGCACAGATACGCAGTATTTT; CDR3: CASSQIQGGSTDTQYF; J: TRBJ2-3; D: NA; size: NA; V: TRBV4-2
DNA: TGTGCCAGCAGCCCCACTAGGAGGACAGATACGCAGTATTTT; CDR3: CASSPTRRTDTQYF; J: TRBJ2-3; D: NA; size: NA; V: TRBV6-5
DNA: TGTGCCAGCTCACCTCCGAACACCGGGGAGCTGTTTTTT; CDR3: CASSPPNTGELFF; J: TRBJ2-2; D: NA; size: NA; V: TRBV18
DNA: TGTGCCAGCAGCTTATCCTTACAGGGGAATTCACCCCTCCACTTT; CDR3: CASSLSLQGNSPLHF; J: TRBJ1-6; D: TRBD1; size: NA; V: TRBV7-9
DNA: TGCGCCAGCAGCCAAGATCTGCCCCCGGAGCCAGATACGCAGTATTTT; CDR3: CASSQDLPPEPDTQYF; J: TRBJ2-3; D: NA; size: NA; V: TRBV4-3
DNA: TGTGCCAGTAGTATAACTCCGGGAGGGGATCAGCCCCAGCATTTT; CDR3: CASSITPGGDQPQHF; J: TRBJ1-5; D: NA; size: once; V: TRBV19
DNA: TGTGCCAGCAGCTTTAGGACCTACGAGCAGTACTTC; CDR3: CASSFRTYEQYF; J: TRBJ2-7; D: NA; size: NA; V: TRBV5-6
DNA: TGCAGCGTTGGGGCGTCGGCTAGCGGGAGTGGGGAGCTGTTTTTT; CDR3: CSVGASASGSGELFF; J: TRBJ2-2; D: TRBD2; size: NA; V: TRBV29-1
DNA: TGTGCCAGCAGTAGCGGTCTAGCAGGTTGGTACTTC; CDR3: CASSSGLAGWYF; J: TRBJ2-7; D: NA; size: NA; V: TRBV27
DNA: TGTGCCAGCAGCTTAGCGGGAGGAACTTTAAAAAACATTCAGTACTTC; CDR3: CASSLAGGTLKNIQYF; J: TRBJ2-4; D: NA; size: NA; V: TRBV7-2
DNA: TGTGCCAGCAGTGTCAGGGTGACTGGAAACACCATATATTTT; CDR3: CASSVRVTGNTIYF; J: TRBJ1-3; D: NA; size: NA; V: TRBV2
DNA: TGCGCCAGCAGCCAAACCCACGAAAAACTGTTTTTT; CDR3: CASSQTHEKLFF; J: TRBJ1-4; D: NA; size: NA; V: TRBV4-1
DNA: TGCGCCAGCAGCCAGCAGCCGGGACTAGAAGCCCACAATGAGCAGTTCTTC; CDR3: CASSQQPGLEAHNEQFF; J: TRBJ2-1; D: TRBD2; size: NA; V: TRBV4-1
DNA: TGTGCCAGCACTCTAGGGACTAGCGCCTCCTACGAGCAGTACTTC; CDR3: CASTLGTSASYEQYF; J: TRBJ2-7; D: TRBD2; size: NA; V: TRBV28
DNA: TGCGCCAGCAGCATCGGGCCCGCCGGGGAGCTGTTTTTT; CDR3: CASSIGPAGELFF; J: TRBJ2-2; D: NA; size: NA; V: TRBV5-1
DNA: TGTGCCAGCAGCCGGGACGCTCTAGCCTACGAGCAGTACTTC; CDR3: CASSRDALAYEQYF; J: TRBJ2-7; D: NA; size: NA; V: TRBV7-2
DNA: TGTGCCAGCAGCCTAAGACAGGGTGGAAATTCACCCCTCCACTTT; CDR3: CASSLRQGGNSPLHF; J: TRBJ1-6; D: TRBD1; size: NA; V: TRBV7-8
DNA: TGTGCCAGCAGGCCTGGCAGGGGAACTCATGAGCAGTTCTTC; CDR3: CASRPGRGTHEQFF; J: TRBJ2-1; D: NA; size: NA; V: TRBV5-4
DNA: TGCGCCAGCAGCCCCTTAGGACAAGTTACAGATACGCAGTATTTT; CDR3: CASSPLGQVTDTQYF; J: TRBJ2-3; D: NA; size: NA; V: TRBV5-1